This entry features one T cell receptor (beta chain) sequence. Its antigen is currently unknown. This specimen belongs to a study of shared clonotypes between healthy human individuals. Study in general: A couple of women and a few men aged 18 to 49 made up the donors. The study's findings and limits: The four-donor shared clonotypes exceeded non-shared clonotypes in generation probability, with non-shared ones scoring lower.

The CDR3 covers 15 residues. V shed 5 bases and J 3 bases; nucleotides not matched to a gene: 7. Germline loops: CDR1 MDHEN, CDR2 SYDVKM. Once extracted for a subset, genomic DNA was divided evenly among several immunoSEQ plates. In the study's own analysis: Junction-only immunoSEQ sequences carried no quality scores, so filtering differed. Only in-frame clones appear in the TCRdb table, and some are missing; sequencing was by immunoSEQ multiplex PCR. V and J calls plus clone size are reproduced from that table; the DNA served to infer D and trimming. The data show roughly 2.2 million clones, approximately 95% seen once.

Input material: naive CD4+ T cells from PBMCs. The subset is: CD45RA+ positively selected. V gene TRBV28 combines with J gene TRBJ2-5; 9 nucleotides match TRBD1. The origin of this receptor is a man younger than 35 in good health. Some clones in this sample may be carry-over from other donors' samples. The CDR3 spells CASSIPGTGKETQYF. CDR3 sequence (DNA): TGTGCCAGCAGTATCCCCGGGACAGGGAAAGAGACCCAGTACTTC.